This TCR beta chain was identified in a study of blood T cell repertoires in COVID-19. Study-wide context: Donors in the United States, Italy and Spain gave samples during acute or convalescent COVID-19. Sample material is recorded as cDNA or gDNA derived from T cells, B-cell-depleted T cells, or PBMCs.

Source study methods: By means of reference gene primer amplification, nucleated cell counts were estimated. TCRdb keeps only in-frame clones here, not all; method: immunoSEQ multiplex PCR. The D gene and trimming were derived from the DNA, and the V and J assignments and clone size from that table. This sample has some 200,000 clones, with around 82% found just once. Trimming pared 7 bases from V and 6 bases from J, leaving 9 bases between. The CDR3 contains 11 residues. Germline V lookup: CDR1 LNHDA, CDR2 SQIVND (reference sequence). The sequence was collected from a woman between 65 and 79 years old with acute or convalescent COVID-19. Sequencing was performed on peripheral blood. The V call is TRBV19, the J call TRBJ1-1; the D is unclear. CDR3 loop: CASTQRAEAFF. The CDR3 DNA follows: TGTGCCAGTACCCAGCGGGCTGAAGCTTTCTTT.